A selection of T cell receptor beta chains follows, all from one sample in a study of glioma-infiltrating T cells after dendritic cell vaccination. Clones were sequenced by immunoSEQ multiplex PCR, and TCRdb holds only the in-frame ones, with some missing. Altogether about 91,000 clones are present, roughly four fifths being singletons, with the ten largest covering less than 2.5%. Sequenced material: blood, taken after dendritic cell vaccination. These receptors were collected from a human donor with glioblastoma. The CDR3 runs from the conserved cysteine through the conserved F or W. Each record gives: V gene, CDR3 length, D gene, clone size, J gene, CDR3 DNA, CDR3 protein. The D gene is left open where the match is weak. Clone size appears in some rows only: once, few, many, or a class for an expanded clone.

>TRBV18|15|TRBD1|NA|TRBJ2-5
TGTGCCAGCTCACCACAGGGACAGGGCCAAGAGACCCAGTACTTC
CASSPQGQGQETQYF
>TRBV18|14|NA|NA|TRBJ2-5
TGTGCCAGCTCACCTGGACAGTTCCAAGAGACCCAGTACTTC
CASSPGQFQETQYF
>TRBV7-6|15|TRBD1|NA|TRBJ2-5
TGTGCCACCCGAACCCGGATGACAGGGGGTGAGACCCAGTACTTC
CATRTRMTGGETQYF
>TRBV5-5|15|TRBD1|few|TRBJ1-6
TGTGCCAGCAGCTCGAATCAGGGGGCAAGGTCACCCCTCCACTTT
CASSSNQGARSPLHF
>TRBV4-1|19|TRBD2|once|TRBJ2-1
TGCGCCAGCAGCCAAGAGGGGACTAGCGGGAGGGCGGCCTACAATGAGCAGTTCTTC
CASSQEGTSGRAAYNEQFF
>TRBV5-1|17|TRBD1|NA|TRBJ2-2
TGCGCCAGCAGCCCCCGAACAGGGGGCACGAACACCGGGGAGCTGTTTTTT
CASSPRTGGTNTGELFF
>TRBV9|15|TRBD2|NA|TRBJ2-5
TGTGCCAGCAGCGTAGCGGCAGGGAGGGAGCAGACCCAGTACTTC
CASSVAAGREQTQYF
>TRBV9|12|NA|NA|TRBJ2-5
TGTGCCAGCAGTAAAAACCAAGAGACCCAGTACTTC
CASSKNQETQYF
>TRBV4-1|18|NA|NA|TRBJ2-2
TGCGCCAGCAGCCATAGAGACTTGAGACTAACGAACACCGGGGAGCTGTTTTTT
CASSHRDLRLTNTGELFF
>TRBV6-1|14|TRBD1|NA|TRBJ1-6
TGTGCCAGCAGCGCCGACAGGGGAAGGGCACCCCTCCACTTT
CASSADRGRAPLHF
>TRBV19|15|TRBD1|NA|TRBJ2-5
TGTGCCAGTCAAAAAGCACAGGGGGCTCCAGAGACCCAGTACTTC
CASQKAQGAPETQYF
>TRBV7-9|12|NA|NA|TRBJ2-1
TGTGCCAGCAGCTTACGGGGAAGTGAGCAGTTCTTC
CASSLRGSEQFF
>TRBV5-1|15|TRBD2|NA|TRBJ2-2
TGCGCCAGCAGCGAGAGGGGAGGGAGCGCCGGGGAGCTGTTTTTT
CASSERGGSAGELFF
>TRBV6-5|15|NA|few|TRBJ2-7
TGTGCCAGCAGTTACCAGCCAGGGGAAGCCTACGAGCAGTACTTC
CASSYQPGEAYEQYF
>TRBV20-1|11|NA|few|TRBJ1-4
TGCAGTGCTCCTAGGGGTGAAAAACTGTTTTTT
CSAPRGEKLFF
>TRBV6-6|14|NA|NA|TRBJ1-2
TGTGCCAACCAAAAGGCCCAGGGGCACTATGGCTACACCTTC
CANQKAQGHYGYTF
>TRBV5-1|15|NA|NA|TRBJ2-1
TGCGCCAGCAGCTTGAGGAGAGCGGAGAACAATGAGCAGTTCTTC
CASSLRRAENNEQFF
>TRBV27|15|TRBD2|NA|TRBJ2-1
TGTGCCAGCAGTTTACAGCGGGGGGGCTTCAATGAGCAGTTCTTC
CASSLQRGGFNEQFF
>TRBV4-1|18|TRBD1|NA|TRBJ2-5
TGCGCCAGCAGCACAAGACTGAGTTCGACAGGGGGCCGGGAGACCCAGTACTTC
CASSTRLSSTGGRETQYF
>TRBV11-2|15|TRBD1|NA|TRBJ2-3
TGTGCCAGCAGCGATCTAGGGGGCCAGGCAGATACGCAGTATTTT
CASSDLGGQADTQYF
>TRBV19|16|NA|NA|TRBJ2-6
TGTGCCAGTAGTATTATTTCGGGGACTGGGGCCAACGTCCTGACTTTC
CASSIISGTGANVLTF
>TRBV6-5|15|NA|NA|TRBJ2-1
TGTGCCAGCAGTTACCCGACCCAGGGGCACAATGAGCAGTTCTTC
CASSYPTQGHNEQFF
>TRBV6-5|14|NA|NA|TRBJ2-3
TGTGCCAGCAGTTATCGAGTCGGGACAGATACGCAGTATTTT
CASSYRVGTDTQYF
>TRBV29-1|14|NA|NA|TRBJ1-1
TGCAGCGTTTTTACAGGGCTCGTGAACACTGAAGCTTTCTTT
CSVFTGLVNTEAFF
>TRBV29-1|15|TRBD2|NA|TRBJ2-5
TGCAGCGTTTTACTAGCGGGAGGGCCGGGTGAGACCCAGTACTTC
CSVLLAGGPGETQYF
>TRBV5-1|14|NA|NA|TRBJ2-1
TGCGCCAGCACGCCCGGGACTGGTAACAATGAGCAGTTCTTC
CASTPGTGNNEQFF
>TRBV2|13|NA|NA|TRBJ1-5
TGTGCCTACCGGGACGGGGGAGGGCAGCCCCAGCATTTT
CAYRDGGGQPQHF
>TRBV6-6|15|TRBD2|NA|TRBJ2-3
TGTGCCAGCATGGGACTAGCGCCTAGCACAGATACGCAGTATTTT
CASMGLAPSTDTQYF
>TRBV6-6|11|NA|few|TRBJ1-4
TGTGCCAGCAGGAGAAATGAAAAACTGTTTTTT
CASRRNEKLFF
>TRBV28|17|TRBD1|NA|TRBJ1-5
TGTGCCAGCACCACGAACAGGGGAGGCTATAGCAATCAGCCCCAGCATTTT
CASTTNRGGYSNQPQHF
>TRBV19|13|NA|NA|TRBJ2-2
TGTGCCAGTAACCTCCAGGGCACCGGGGAGCTGTTTTTT
CASNLQGTGELFF
>TRBV5-1|17|NA|NA|TRBJ2-2
TGCGCCAGCTCAGCTTACCAACTCGCGGAGAACACCGGGGAGCTGTTTTTT
CASSAYQLAENTGELFF
>TRBV6-1|16|TRBD1|NA|TRBJ2-4
TGTGCCAGCAGTGATGAGGGGGCGCGGGCCAAAAACATTCAGTACTTC
CASSDEGARAKNIQYF
>TRBV2|15|NA|NA|TRBJ1-6
TGTGCCAGCAGGGGAACAGGGTTCTATAATTCACCCCTCCACTTT
CASRGTGFYNSPLHF
>TRBV6-5|16|TRBD2|NA|TRBJ2-3
TGTGCCAGCAGTTGGCTAGCGGGGACTAACACAGATACGCAGTATTTT
CASSWLAGTNTDTQYF
>TRBV5-1|13|NA|NA|TRBJ2-1
TGCGCCAGCAGCCTGGTGGGCCTCAATGAGCAGTTCTTC
CASSLVGLNEQFF
>TRBV5-1|15|NA|NA|TRBJ1-6
TGCGCCAGCAGCTTGGAGAGCTCCTATAATTCACCCCTCCACTTT
CASSLESSYNSPLHF
>TRBV21-1|15|NA|few|TRBJ1-6
TGTGCCAGCAGCCACGGACAGGGATATAATTCACCCCTCCACTTT
CASSHGQGYNSPLHF
>TRBV6-5|13|NA|NA|TRBJ1-6
TGTGCCAGCAGGGGACGGACAGATTCACCCCTCCACTTT
CASRGRTDSPLHF
>TRBV5-1|15|TRBD2|NA|TRBJ2-1
TGCGCCAGCAGCCAGGTTTTTAGCGGGAGAACCGAGCAGTTCTTC
CASSQVFSGRTEQFF
>TRBV21-1|22|NA|NA|TRBJ2-1
TGTGCCAGCAGCAAATTAGGGACCGGGACAGGGGGCGGATTAGCGGGAGCCAATGAGCAGTTCTTC
CASSKLGTGTGGGLAGANEQFF
>TRBV19|17|TRBD1|NA|TRBJ1-5
TGTGCCAGTAGTACACTAATTCAGGGGGCAGGCAATCAGCCCCAGCATTTT
CASSTLIQGAGNQPQHF
>TRBV5-5|13|TRBD1|once|TRBJ1-1
TGTGCCAGCAGCCCTTTGGACAGGGGTTTGGTTTTCTTT
CASSPLDRGLVFF
>TRBV6-6|15|TRBD2|NA|TRBJ2-7
TGTGCCAGCAGTGTAAGCGGGGGGGCTCCCTACGAGCAGTACTTC
CASSVSGGAPYEQYF
>TRBV5-1|14|NA|NA|TRBJ2-1
TGCGCCAGCAGCTTGGACAGTCTTTACAATGAGCAGTTCTTC
CASSLDSLYNEQFF
>TRBV4-1|14|NA|NA|TRBJ2-5
TGCGCCAGCAGCCAAGTCAGGGACCAAGAGACCCAGTACTTC
CASSQVRDQETQYF
>TRBV5-1|15|TRBD1|NA|TRBJ2-5
TGCGCCAGCAGCTTGGGACAGGGGATACAAGAGACCCAGTACTTC
CASSLGQGIQETQYF
>TRBV7-9|12|TRBD1|NA|TRBJ1-2
TGTGCCAGCAGCACGGGACAGGGTGGCTACACCTTC
CASSTGQGGYTF
>TRBV6-5|14|TRBD1|NA|TRBJ2-7
TGTGCCAGCAGTTATCCGGGACAGGGAGGCGAGCAGTACTTC
CASSYPGQGGEQYF
>TRBV29-1|12|NA|once|TRBJ2-7
TGCAGCGTTGAAGTAGGGGGTTACGAGCAGTACTTC
CSVEVGGYEQYF
>TRBV2|15|TRBD1|NA|TRBJ2-2
TGTGCCAGCAGGACGCGGACAGGAAACACCGGGGAGCTGTTTTTT
CASRTRTGNTGELFF